A single sample gave rise to the 31 T cell receptor beta chains below, sequenced in a study of tumor-infiltrating lymphocytes in primary liver carcinoma. Starting material for RNA and DNA co-extraction consisted of about 20-32 mg of unsorted bulk tissue. With roughly 500 ng total RNA as template and a constant-region primer, TCR beta cDNA was made. Three nested multiplex PCR rounds, a slightly modified ARM-PCR, produced the libraries for TCR beta. Use of TRBV1-TRBV30 forward primers with a C-beta reverse primer characterized the first two PCR rounds, which lasted around 9 cycles each. TCRdb re-analysed the multiplex PCR reads in MiXCR, keeping a single row per CDR3 protein. The data show about 75,000 distinct CDR3 sequences, 69% seen once. The specimen was tumor-adjacent normal liver tissue. The receptor set was obtained from a middle-aged man with primary liver carcinoma and hepatitis B virus infection.

Worth noting for this clonotype: Given the absence of the conserved phenylalanine or tryptophan at the CDR3 end, a read error is likely. The chain links TRBV6-2 or TRBV6-3 to TRBJ2-5; no clear D. The CDR3 spans 10 residues. Germline CDR1 reads MNHEY; CDR2 reads SVGEGT. For the CDR3, the DNA is TGTGCCAGCAGTTCAGAGACGCAGTACTTA. Protein product: CASSSETQYL.

This clonotype has at least ten counts. The chain is built from TRBV12-3 or TRBV12-4 and TRBJ2-7, with D perhaps matching TRBD1 or TRBD2 (5 bases each). The CDR3 consists of 15 residues. V was clipped by 0 bases and J by 3 bases, with 12 bases between them. CDR3 DNA: TGTGCCAGCAGTTTAGCGCTAGGGGCGGGCTACGAGCAGTACTTC. This encodes CASSLALGAGYEQYF.

V and J are TRBV5-4 and TRBJ2-1; D gene ambiguous. Germline V lookup: CDR1 SGHNT, CDR2 YYREEE (reference sequence). The CDR3 is 11 amino acids. The CDR3, as DNA: TGTGACAGTAGCTTTCAGGAGGAGCAGTTCTTC. Its protein is CDSSFQEEQFF.

The chain employs TRBV29-1 and TRBJ2-2, with D perhaps being TRBD1 or TRBD2 (5 bases each). Trimming removed 5 bases at V and 2 bases at J, with 12 bases between. The CDR3 contains 14 residues. CDR1 and CDR2 (germline): SQVTM, ANQGSEA. The CDR3 is CSVTGALNTGELFF. CDR3 nucleotides: TGCAGCGTTACCGGGGCATTAAACACCGGGGAGCTGTTTTTT.

Concerning this clonotype: The junction does not match germline at one end; this may be a read error. The genes are TRBV6-2 or TRBV6-3 and TRBJ2-2; tentatively, D is TRBD1 (6 bases). CDR3 length: 15 residues. Germline V gene lookup returns CDR1 MNHEY and CDR2 SVGEGT. The chain's CDR3 is CASRTGTRDTGELFF. As DNA, the CDR3 is TGTGCCAGCAGGACTGGGACAAGGGACACAGGGGAGCTGTTTTTT.

The V and J genes are TRBV10-3 and TRBJ1-3, with a tentative D call TRBD1 (5 bases). V lost 0 bases and J lost 4, with 22 bases in between. The CDR3 extends over 19 amino acids. Germline V gene data show CDR1 as ENHRY and CDR2 as SYGVKD. The CDR3 region has the DNA TGTGCCATCAGTGAGTCGGGCGTCCCCTATAGGGGAGAAGGAAACACCATATATTTT. As protein: CAISESGVPYRGEGNTIYF.

Regarding this clonotype: One end of the junction does not line up with germline, which may come from a read error. The V and J genes are TRBV4-2 and TRBJ2-7, with D perhaps matching TRBD1 or TRBD2 (5 bases each). Looked up from germline, CDR1 is LGHNA and CDR2 is YNFKEQ. This CDR3 is 14 amino acids long. The CDR3 reads CASCQGRDPYEQYF. In DNA, the CDR3 is TGTGCCAGCTGCCAAGGTCGGGACCCATACGAGCAGTACTTC.

This clonotype showed up many times. The chain joins TRBV5-1 to TRBJ2-7; no definite D call. Between the trimmed V and J ends, which lost 0 bases and 2 bases, there was a span of 9 bases. The germline V gene has CDR1 SGHRS and CDR2 YFSETQ. This CDR3 is 14 amino acids long. The CDR3: CASSLAVTTYEQYF. For the CDR3, the DNA is TGCGCCAGCAGCTTGGCAGTCACAACCTACGAGCAGTACTTC. Supplemented by reference TRBV5-1 and TRBJ2-7, the full variable domain reads KAGVTQTPRYLIKTRGQQVTLSCSPISGHRSVSWYQQTPGQGLQFLFEYFSETQRNKGNFPGRFSGRQFSNSRSEMNVSTLELGDSALYLCASSLAVTTYEQYFGPGTRLTVT.

This clonotype was detected once. This sequence joins TRBV4-1 and TRBJ2-1; 7 bases are shared with TRBD1. The CDR3 sequence is 17 residues long. In germline, CDR1 is MGHRA, CDR2 YSYEKL. V shed 7 bases and J 0 bases; nucleotides not matched to a gene: 12. The CDR3 bases are TGCGCCAGCACCCAGGGGACAGTAAGGAGCTCCTACAATGAGCAGTTCTTC. As protein: CASTQGTVRSSYNEQFF.

To note about this clonotype: Given a much more abundant clone one base away, this may be a read error. The rearrangement joins TRBV24-1 to TRBJ2-1, with 9 bases lining up with TRBD2. The CDR3 covers 17 residues. Germline V lookup: CDR1 KGHDR, CDR2 SFDVKD. Trimming cost V 3 bases and J 4 bases; bases outside gene matches: 9. The CDR3 nucleotides are TGTGCCACCAGTGATCCCTTGACTAGCGGAGATTACAATGAGCAGTTCTTC. Translating it yields CATSDPLTSGDYNEQFF.

On this clonotype: Its ends do not fully match the called genes, so a read error is possible. CDR3 region: CASSPRTGNYEQCF. The CDR3 DNA sequence: TGTGCCAGTAGTCCCCGGACAGGGAACTACGAGCAGTGCTTC. This chain connects TRBV6-5 to TRBJ2-7; 8 bases agree with TRBD1. The CDR3 is made up of 14 amino acids. CDR1 and CDR2 from the germline V gene are MNHEY and SVGAGI.

A remark on this clonotype: A junction boundary mismatches the germline segment, possibly from a read error. The chain combines TRBV11-2 with TRBJ2-5; no clear D gene. CDR3 length: 15 amino acids. Per the germline V gene, CDR1 is SGHAT and CDR2 is FQNNGV. CDR3 coding DNA: TGTGCCAGCAACCCCTTGACTCACTACCAAGAGACACAGTACTTC. It specifies CASNPLTHYQETQYF.

This clonotype was picked up one time. The V and J genes are TRBV6-2 or TRBV6-3 and TRBJ1-5, with 7 bases aligning to TRBD1. The J call may be mistaken, given a closer DNA end match to TRBJ2-3. There are 14 residues in the CDR3. Germline CDR1 reads MNHEY; CDR2 reads SVGEGT. The CDR3: CASRSDRVNQPQYF. The CDR3 DNA reads as TGTGCCAGCAGGTCTGACAGGGTCAATCAGCCCCAGTATTTT.

Turning to this clonotype: The junction and the germline gene differ at one end; a read error may be behind it. The chain links TRBV29-1 to TRBJ2-1, with TRBD2 identical over 11 bases. The CDR3 is 15 amino acids. The germline gives CDR1 SQVTM, CDR2 ANQGSEA. As DNA, the CDR3 is TGCGGCGTTGGATTAGCGGGAGGGTTCTACAATGAGCAGTTCTTC. Encoded protein: CGVGLAGGFYNEQFF.

V usage is TRBV7-6 and J usage is TRBJ1-3; D is uncertain. With 2 bases removed from V and 3 bases from J, the gap between germline ends came to 5 bases. Germline V gene lookup returns CDR1 SGHVS and CDR2 FNYEAQ. This CDR3 is built from 13 residues. The CDR3 DNA reads TGTGCCAGCAGCTTAAACAGTGGAAACACCATATATTTT. This codes for CASSLNSGNTIYF. Looking up the rest from reference TRBV7-6 and TRBJ1-3 gives the full variable domain: GAGVSQSPRYKVTKRGQDVALRCDPISGHVSLYWYRQALGQGPEFLTYFNYEAQQDKSGLPNDRFSAERPEGSISTLTIQRTEQRDSAMYRCASSLNSGNTIYFGEGSWLTVV.

This chain uses TRBV20-1 with TRBJ2-3; D ambiguous. Germline values: CDR1 DFQATT, CDR2 SNEGSKA (reference sequence). The CDR3 spans 14 residues. CDR3 sequence: CSRLGKGGTDTQYF. For the CDR3, the DNA is TGCAGCCGTCTAGGGAAAGGAGGCACAGATACGCAGTATTTT.

There are many counts of this clonotype. The rearrangement uses TRBV12-3 or TRBV12-4 and TRBJ1-5; D remains unclear. Trimming pared 2 bases from V and 2 bases from J, leaving 7 bases between. The CDR3 is 14 residues long. The chain's CDR3 is CASSLTVGNQPQHF. CDR3 nucleotide sequence: TGTGCCAGCAGTTTAACCGTTGGCAATCAGCCCCAGCATTTT.

This clonotype was detected a few times. It is likely a read error, because the conserved phenylalanine at the end of the CDR3 is missing. The CDR3 DNA reads TGTGCCAGCAGTTACGCAGTGGACGGCACCGGGGAGCTGTTTATT. Translated, it gives CASSYAVDGTGELFI. V is TRBV6-5 and J is TRBJ2-2; D not certain. V was clipped by 2 bases and J by 4 bases, with 11 bases between them. The CDR3 contains 15 residues. The germline gives CDR1 MNHEY, CDR2 SVGAGI.

A word on this clonotype: No conserved phenylalanine or tryptophan ends this CDR3, so it is likely a read error. The V and J genes are TRBV5-4 and TRBJ1-1; 8 bases fit TRBD1. CDR3 length: 15 residues. V lost 4 bases to trimming and J lost 4 bases; unmatched junction nucleotides: 9. CDR1 is SGHNT, CDR2 YYREEE, per germline (reference sequence). The CDR3 loop reads CASSHQGAEGTEAFS. For the CDR3, the DNA is TGTGCCAGCAGCCATCAGGGGGCTGAGGGCACTGAAGCTTTCTCT.

V is TRBV6-1 and J is TRBJ2-7; no firm D call. V lost 0 bases to trimming and J lost 3 bases, with 9 bases between them. The CDR3 loop spans 14 amino acids. Looked up from germline, CDR1 is MNHNS and CDR2 is SASEGT. The DNA of the CDR3 is TGTGCCAGCAGTGAAGCGGCGGACGACTACGAGCAGTACTTC. Residues: CASSEAADDYEQYF.

With respect to this clonotype: Lacking the conserved final phenylalanine or tryptophan, this CDR3 likely reflects a read error. CDR3: CASRLGPRMEQYY. Here the CDR3 DNA reads TGTGCCAGCAGATTGGGACCGAGGATGGAGCAGTACTAT. The chain is built from TRBV6-5 and TRBJ2-7; D possibly uses TRBD1 or TRBD2 (5 bases each). V shed 6 bases and J shed 7 bases, with 16 bases lying between them. The CDR3 extends over 13 amino acids. Germline V lookup: CDR1 MNHEY, CDR2 SVGAGI.

Only a few counts were recorded for this clonotype. An end of the junction differs from the germline gene, which may be a read error. V and J are TRBV28 and TRBJ2-1, with a weak D call TRBD2 (7 bases). The length of the CDR3 is 14 residues. The germline gives CDR1 MDHEN, CDR2 SYDVKM. The CDR3: CASSSPREGDEQFF. The CDR3 DNA sequence: TGTGCCAGCAGTTCCCCCAGGGAGGGGGATGAGCAGTTCTTT.

V and J are TRBV25-1 and TRBJ2-7, with D perhaps assigned TRBD1 or TRBD2 (6 bases each). Germline V gives CDR1 MGHDK, CDR2 SYGVNS. This CDR3 region has 14 residues. Trimming took 5 bases from V and 6 from J, leaving 17 bases between them. CDR3 sequence (DNA): TGTGCCAGCAGTCCCCACGGGGGCGCCCCCGAGCAGTACTTC. Translation: CASSPHGGAPEQYF.

The V and J genes are TRBV12-3 or TRBV12-4 and TRBJ2-1; 10 bases align to TRBD2. V shed 2 bases and J 4 bases; nucleotides not matched to a gene: 8. This CDR3 spans 17 amino acids. DNA for the CDR3: TGTGCCAGCAGTTTAAAGGCTAGCGGGAGCTCATACAATGAGCAGTTCTTC. As protein: CASSLKASGSSYNEQFF.

The rearrangement joins TRBV11-1 to TRBJ2-2; D uncertain. Trimming shortened V by 10 bases and J by 9 bases, and 18 bases separated the two germline ends. Germline assignment: CDR1 SGHAT and CDR2 FQDESV (reference sequence). CDR3 size: 13 residues. CDR3: CANNLVRFRELFF. The CDR3 nucleotides read TGTGCCAACAACTTAGTACGTTTCAGGGAGCTGTTTTTT.

Comments on this clonotype: At one end the junction does not follow the germline gene, possibly because of a read error. The chain carries TRBV29-1 and TRBJ2-5; weak D call: TRBD2 (6 bases). Germline CDR1 reads SQVTM; CDR2 reads ANQGSEA. The CDR3 runs to 13 residues. The chain's CDR3 is CSAEGPPGVTQYF. The CDR3 DNA sequence: TGCAGCGCTGAAGGACCGCCGGGGGTCACCCAGTACTTT. The complete variable domain, with remaining parts taken from reference TRBV29-1 and TRBJ2-5, reads SAVISQKPSRDICQRGTSLTIQCQVDSQVTMMFWYRQQPGQSLTLIATANQGSEATYESGFVIDKFPISRPNLTFSTLTVSNMSPEDSSIYLCSAEGPPGVTQYFGPGTRLLVL.

As to this clonotype: The germline gene is not matched at one end of the junction; a read error may be the cause. J is TRBJ2-3 and V is TRBV5-1, with TRBD1 matching over 7 bases. The germline V gene encodes CDR1 SGHRS and CDR2 YFSETQ. The CDR3 spans 15 residues. The CDR3 bases are TGCGTCAGCAGCCCAGGGGGACAGCGGACAGATACTCAGTATTTT. Its protein is CVSSPGGQRTDTQYF.

Regarding this clonotype: The CDR3 ends on some other residue instead of the conserved phenylalanine or tryptophan, so this is likely a read error. The chain carries TRBV6-5 and TRBJ2-1; weak D call: TRBD1 (6 bases). V lost 8 bases and J 4 bases, leaving 21 bases between the germline ends. Germline-derived CDR1 and CDR2 are MNHEY and SVGAGI. The CDR3 covers 16 residues. The CDR3 loop is CASSSLRGQPYNEQFL. CDR3 nucleotides: TGTGCCAGCTCATCTCTGCGCGGACAGCCATACAATGAGCAGTTCCTC.

Turning to this clonotype: The junction differs from germline at one of its ends, possibly a read error. This chain connects TRBV13 to TRBJ1-1; TRBD1 matches at 7 bases. CDR3 size: 13 residues. Germline V CDR1 and CDR2: PRHDT, FYEKMQ (reference sequence). The CDR3, as DNA: TGTGCCAGCAGATTAGCGACAGGGACTAAAGCTTTCTTT. Translated: CASRLATGTKAFF.

Notes on this clonotype: Relative to the germline gene, one junction end is altered; a read error may explain this. J is TRBJ2-3 and V is TRBV6-5; tentative D call: TRBD2 (6 bases). Germline V gene data show CDR1 as MNHEY and CDR2 as SVGAGI. This CDR3 spans 15 amino acids. CDR3 loop: CANSYSGTSTDTQYF. The CDR3 nucleotides are TGTGCCAACAGTTACTCAGGGACTAGCACAGATACGCAGTATTTT.

About this clonotype itself: The germline gene is not matched at one end of the junction; a read error may be the cause. V is TRBV7-9 and J is TRBJ2-2; the D call may be TRBD1 or TRBD2 (5 bases each). This CDR3 has 14 amino acids. Germline V CDR1 and CDR2: SEHNR, FQNEAQ (reference sequence). The CDR3 reads CARSLEGSDGELFF. CDR3 nucleotide sequence: TGTGCCAGGAGCTTAGAGGGGTCCGACGGGGAGCTGTTTTTT.